The 10 T cell receptor beta chains listed next were all sequenced from one sample in a study of blood T cell repertoires in COVID-19. Profiling relied on immunoSEQ multiplex PCR, and the TCRdb table lists in-frame clones only, not all of them. The repertoire has about 190,000 clones, approximately 91% of them found once; the top ten carry 5% to 7.5%. Sequencing used peripheral blood. The receptors come from a woman aged 40 to 50 who had recovered from COVID-19.

This clone was counted a few times. The CDR3 reads CASSSRTGGAFF. In DNA, the CDR3 is TGTGCCAGCAGCTCGAGGACAGGGGGCGCATTCTTC. V and J are TRBV7-2 and TRBJ2-1, with TRBD1 identical over 11 bases. The germline V gene encodes CDR1 SGHTA and CDR2 FQGNSA. Trimming removed 4 bases from V and 16 bases from J; junction bases left unmatched: 6. The CDR3 covers 12 residues.

This clone came up a few times. The genes are TRBV18 and TRBJ1-5, with D unresolved. CDR1 is KGHSH, CDR2 LQKENI, per germline. The V and J ends lost 6 bases and 4 bases respectively, with 10 bases between them. This CDR3 is 13 amino acids long. The DNA of the CDR3 is TGTGCCAGCTCGGGCATGGCGAATCAGCCCCAGCATTTT. This sequence encodes CASSGMANQPQHF.

The chain carries TRBV6-5 and TRBJ2-1; the match to TRBD2 covers 13 bases. The V gene's germline CDR1 is MNHEY and CDR2 SVGAGI. J gave up 6 bases and V 8 bases, and 4 bases lay outside the gene matches. The CDR3 spans 14 residues. CDR3 region: CASFGLAGANEQFF. The CDR3, as DNA: TGTGCCAGCTTCGGACTAGCGGGAGCCAATGAGCAGTTCTTC.

The chain links TRBV28 to TRBJ1-6; no firm D call. Germline assignment: CDR1 MDHEN and CDR2 SYDVKM. Trimming left V 7 bases short and J 7 bases short, with 14 bases between. This CDR3 contains 14 residues. The CDR3 loop reads CASTYEVENSPLHF. In DNA, the CDR3 is TGTGCCAGCACCTACGAGGTTGAGAATTCACCCCTCCACTTT.

This chain links TRBV28 with TRBJ1-5; TRBD1 is a possible D gene (6 bases). The V gene's germline CDR1 is MDHEN and CDR2 SYDVKM. With 5 bases removed from V and 4 bases from J, the gap between germline ends came to 15 bases. The CDR3 has 15 amino acids. CDR3 in amino acids: CASSPWDNLNQPQHF. In nucleotides, the CDR3 is TGTGCCAGCAGTCCATGGGACAACCTTAATCAGCCCCAGCATTTT. Looking up the rest from reference TRBV28 and TRBJ1-5 gives the full variable domain: DVKVTQSSRYLVKRTGEKVFLECVQDMDHENMFWYRQDPGLGLRLIYFSYDVKMKEKGDIPEGYSVSREKKERFSLILESASTNQTSMYLCASSPWDNLNQPQHFGDGTRLSIL.

The chain is built from TRBV19 and TRBJ2-1; 7 nucleotides match TRBD2. CDR1 and CDR2 (germline): LNHDA, SQIVND (reference sequence). V lost 3 bases, J lost 10 bases, and 15 bases stayed unmatched. The CDR3 extends over 16 amino acids. The CDR3 here is CASSMTLRLAQWEQFF. The CDR3 DNA follows: TGTGCCAGTAGTATGACTCTCAGACTAGCCCAGTGGGAGCAGTTCTTC.

This chain joins TRBV6-5 and TRBJ1-5; no reliable D call. The CDR3 totals 14 residues. Between the trimmed V and J ends, which lost 2 bases and 0 bases, there was a span of 5 bases. CDR1 and CDR2 from the germline V gene are MNHEY and SVGAGI. The CDR3 spells CASSYTDSNQPQHF. The DNA of the CDR3 is TGTGCCAGCAGTTACACTGATAGCAATCAGCCCCAGCATTTT.

The genes are TRBV7-2 and TRBJ2-1; D may be TRBD2 (5 bases). From germline, CDR1 is SGHTA and CDR2 FQGNSA. The CDR3 totals 15 residues. Trimming took 1 base from V and 6 from J, leaving 13 bases between them. CDR3 protein: CASSLDSVIGNEQFF. As DNA, the CDR3 is TGTGCCAGCAGCTTAGATAGCGTGATAGGCAATGAGCAGTTCTTC. Full variable domain (missing parts from reference TRBV7-2 and TRBJ2-1): GAGVSQSPSNKVTEKGKDVELRCDPISGHTALYWYRQSLGQGLEFLIYFQGNSAPDKSGLPSDRFSAERTGGSVSTLTIQRTQQEDSAVYLCASSLDSVIGNEQFFGPGTRLTVL.

This clone was recorded only once. The chain employs TRBV28 and TRBJ2-7, with 9 nucleotides matching TRBD2. The CDR3 covers 14 residues. Germline assignment: CDR1 MDHEN and CDR2 SYDVKM. The V gene end was trimmed by 5 bases and the J gene end by 4 bases; junction bases not matched to a gene: 6. The CDR3 protein is CASSSSGRLYEQYF. For the CDR3, the DNA is TGTGCCAGCAGTAGTAGCGGGAGATTGTACGAGCAGTACTTC.

Written as DNA, the CDR3 is TGTGCCAGCAGCCGGGGGACTAGCGGGCGCTACGAGCAGTACTTC. Residues: CASSRGTSGRYEQYF. The rearrangement uses TRBV6-5 and TRBJ2-7; 12 bases align to TRBD2. The V and J ends lost 6 bases and 3 bases, in that order; junction bases with no gene match: 6. CDR3 length: 15 amino acids. CDR1 and CDR2 from the germline V gene are MNHEY and SVGAGI.